The 29 T cell receptor beta chains in this list originate from one sample, sequenced in a study of T cells in Graves' hyperthyroidism and ophthalmopathy. Amplification targeted TCR beta CDR3 regions from RNA transcripts. Initially, a first-round RT-PCR of the TCR CDR3 employed the HTBI primer set. TCRdb processed the multiplex PCR reads anew with MiXCR; each CDR3 protein has one entry. The sample includes around 520,000 distinct CDR3 sequences, approximately 25% of them seen just once. The sample was blood. The receptors were gathered from a woman under 40 with Graves' ophthalmopathy.

This clonotype was observed at least ten times. The chain uses TRBV12-3 or TRBV12-4 and TRBJ1-5; D call uncertain. Trimming took off 0 bases at V and 4 bases at J, with 1 base between the two ends. The CDR3 totals 12 residues. CDR3 bases: TGTGCCAGCAGTTTAGCGAATCAGCCCCAGCATTTT. Translated: CASSLANQPQHF.

The sample holds many counts of this clonotype. This chain joins TRBV18 and TRBJ1-1, with D uncertain. CDR3 size: 14 residues. The V end was cut by 3 bases, the J end by 1 base, with 9 bases between. In germline, CDR1 is KGHSH, CDR2 LQKENI. The CDR3 nucleotides are TGTGCCAGCTCACCCTATAGGGCGAACACTGAAGCTTTCTTT. Amino acids: CASSPYRANTEAFF. Drawing the rest from reference TRBV18 and TRBJ1-1, the complete variable domain is NAGVMQNPRHLVRRRGQEARLRCSPMKGHSHVYWYRQLPEEGLKFMVYLQKENIIDESGMPKERFSAEFPKEGPSILRIQQVVRGDSAAYFCASSPYRANTEAFFGQGTRLTVV.

The chain joins TRBV30 to TRBJ1-2; TRBD1 agrees at 7 bases. V dropped 1 base and J dropped 5; count of bases not matched to a gene: 13. The CDR3 has 16 amino acids. Per germline, CDR1 GTSNPN and CDR2 SVGIG (reference sequence). CDR3 in amino acids: CAWSERGHRVLYGYTF. As DNA, the CDR3 is TGTGCCTGGAGTGAGAGGGGGCACCGGGTTTTATATGGCTACACCTTC.

V and J are TRBV7-9 and TRBJ1-5; D remains unclear. The germline V gene has CDR1 SEHNR and CDR2 FQNEAQ (reference sequence). The CDR3 spans 12 residues. Between the trimmed V and J ends, which lost 1 base and 6 bases, there was a span of 4 bases. CDR3 nucleotide sequence: TGTGCCAGCAGCTTAGGAACTCAGCCCCAGCATTTT. It is translated as CASSLGTQPQHF.

The genes are TRBV20-1 and TRBJ2-7; D ambiguous. CDR1 is DFQATT and CDR2 is SNEGSKA in the germline V gene (reference sequence). The CDR3 loop spans 13 amino acids. The germline V and J ends were trimmed by 2 bases and 3 bases, with 11 bases remaining between them. For the CDR3, the DNA is TGCAGTGCTAGAAGGTCGGCCAGCTACGAGCAGTACTTC. It specifies CSARRSASYEQYF.

This clonotype showed up many times. J is TRBJ2-5 and V is TRBV7-6, with TRBD2 as a possible D gene (6 bases). The CDR3 sequence is 15 residues long. Germline loops: CDR1 SGHVS, CDR2 FNYEAQ. Trimming cost V 5 bases and J 7 bases, with 20 bases left between them. CDR3 nucleotide sequence: TGTGCCAGCAGCCCGGGAGACTTGGGCCCAAGGACCCAGTACTTC. It yields the protein CASSPGDLGPRTQYF.

V and J are TRBV12-3 or TRBV12-4 and TRBJ1-5, with D possibly being TRBD1 (5 bases). The CDR3 spans 14 residues. V was shortened by 6 bases and J by 5 bases, with 14 bases between the two germline ends. CDR3 in amino acids: CASSPTVTYQPQHF. The CDR3 bases are TGTGCCAGCAGCCCGACAGTGACCTATCAGCCCCAGCATTTT.

V and J are TRBV12-3 or TRBV12-4 and TRBJ1-5; possibly TRBD1 for D (5 bases). The CDR3 runs to 17 residues. Trimming pared 5 bases from V and 5 bases from J, leaving 22 bases between. The DNA of the CDR3 is TGTGCCAGCAGTCCCCTTCGGGCAGGGCTGAGAGATCAGCCCCAGCATTTT. It yields the protein CASSPLRAGLRDQPQHF.

The V gene is TRBV15, the J gene TRBJ1-5; TRBD1 agrees at 12 bases. Germline V lookup: CDR1 LNHNV, CDR2 YYDKDF (reference sequence). This CDR3 comprises 16 residues. V dropped 8 bases and J dropped 6; count of bases not matched to a gene: 11. CDR3 DNA: TGTGCCACCTCCCTCCCGGGACAGGGGGCCGTTCAGCCCCAGCATTTT. This gives the protein CATSLPGQGAVQPQHF.

This clonotype has at least ten counts. J is TRBJ1-1 and V is TRBV28; D may be TRBD1 (6 bases). Germline CDR1 and CDR2: MDHEN and SYDVKM. The CDR3 is 13 amino acids. V was cut by 7 bases and J by 7 bases, with 16 bases left in between. CDR3 region: CASTSQGSREAFF. The CDR3 coding sequence is TGTGCCAGCACCTCACAGGGTTCTCGTGAAGCTTTCTTT.

The table lists this clonotype with many counts. V usage is TRBV7-8 and J usage is TRBJ1-2, with a possible D match to TRBD1 (5 bases). This CDR3 has 14 amino acids. V was trimmed by 1 base and J by 4 bases, leaving 10 bases between them. Germline V gene sequence: CDR1 SGHVS, CDR2 FQNEAQ. CDR3 nucleotide sequence: TGTGCCAGCAGCTTAGTTGGGGGGGGCTATGGCTACACCTTC. Translating gives CASSLVGGGYGYTF. The whole variable domain, remainder taken from reference TRBV7-8 and TRBJ1-2, is GAGVSQSPRYKVAKRGQDVALRCDPISGHVSLFWYQQALGQGPEFLTYFQNEAQLDKSGLPSDRFFAERPEGSVSTLKIQRTQQEDSAVYLCASSLVGGGYGYTFGSGTRLTVV.

The chain links TRBV12-3 or TRBV12-4 to TRBJ1-5; 8 bases fit TRBD1. The CDR3 spans 13 residues. V lost 6 bases and J lost 6; bases outside the gene matches: 4. CDR3 residues: CASSPGGTQPQHF. CDR3 DNA sequence: TGTGCCAGCAGCCCAGGGGGCACTCAGCCCCAGCATTTT.

This rearrangement joins TRBV6-1 to TRBJ1-1; 7 bases fit TRBD1. CDR3 size: 14 residues. The V and J ends lost 6 bases and 0 bases, in that order; junction bases with no gene match: 4. Germline V gene data show CDR1 as MNHNS and CDR2 as SASEGT. The DNA of the CDR3 is TGTGCCAGCAGGGGTACAGGGGTGAACACTGAAGCTTTCTTT. Protein sequence: CASRGTGVNTEAFF.

This clonotype was detected many times. The genes are TRBV7-9 and TRBJ2-7; D ambiguous. The CDR3 contains 12 residues. Between the trimmed V and J ends, which lost 2 bases and 4 bases, there was a span of 6 bases. Germline V CDR1 and CDR2: SEHNR, FQNEAQ (reference sequence). The CDR3 spells CASSLIEYEQYF. The CDR3, as DNA: TGTGCCAGCAGCTTAATTGAGTACGAGCAGTACTTC.

The chain carries TRBV15 and TRBJ1-2; D not certain. The CDR3 extends over 13 amino acids. V was pared by 0 bases and J by 8 bases, with 10 bases between. From germline, CDR1 is LNHNV and CDR2 YYDKDF (reference sequence). The CDR3 protein is CATSREGRRGYTF. CDR3 coding DNA: TGTGCCACCAGCAGAGAAGGGCGAAGAGGCTACACCTTC.

The rearrangement uses TRBV12-3 or TRBV12-4 and TRBJ1-2; TRBD1 might be the D (6 bases). CDR3 length: 14 amino acids. V gave up 4 bases and J gave up 8 bases, with 17 bases separating them. This CDR3 is CASSSQDRLLGYTF. CDR3 DNA: TGTGCCAGCAGTTCCCAGGACAGACTCTTAGGCTACACCTTC.

This clonotype has at least ten counts. CDR3 coding DNA: TGTGCCAGCACCACCCGACCCGGGACAATCCCATATGGCTACACCTTC. This translates into CASTTRPGTIPYGYTF. The V and J genes are TRBV12-3 or TRBV12-4 and TRBJ1-2, with D possibly TRBD1 on 6 matching bases. V was trimmed by 7 bases and J by 5 bases, leaving 23 bases between them. There are 16 residues in the CDR3.

This chain connects TRBV6-5 to TRBJ1-5, with 10 nucleotides matching TRBD1. The V gene end was trimmed by 2 bases and the J gene end by 5 bases; junction bases not matched to a gene: 0. This CDR3 region has 14 residues. Per germline, CDR1 MNHEY and CDR2 SVGAGI. CDR3 in amino acids: CASSYGTGDQPQHF. CDR3 nucleotide sequence: TGTGCCAGCAGTTACGGGACAGGGGATCAGCCCCAGCATTTT.

This clonotype has ten or more counts. The CDR3 reads CASRQIRFQETQYF. In DNA, the CDR3 is TGTGCCAGCAGACAAATACGCTTCCAAGAGACCCAGTACTTC. The rearrangement joins TRBV6-1 to TRBJ2-5; D unresolved. Germline assignment: CDR1 MNHNS and CDR2 SASEGT. The ends were cut back, 6 bases at V and 1 base at J, with 12 bases in the middle. The CDR3 loop spans 14 amino acids.

The rearrangement uses TRBV6-1 and TRBJ2-7; TRBD1 might be the D (6 bases). CDR1 is MNHNS, CDR2 SASEGT, per germline. Trimming left V 6 bases short and J 6 bases short, with 18 bases between. The CDR3 length is 14 residues. The CDR3 DNA reads as TGTGCCAGCAGCGTGGAACAGGGTAGTGGCGAGCAGTACTTC. Its protein is CASSVEQGSGEQYF.

This clonotype was seen repeatedly, ten times or more. The chain joins TRBV20-1 to TRBJ1-1; TRBD1 aligns across 8 bases. The CDR3 covers 12 residues. V lost 0 bases and J lost 14; bases outside the gene matches: 8. CDR1 is DFQATT, CDR2 SNEGSKA, per germline (reference sequence). The CDR3 sequence is CSARDRTGNAFF. The CDR3 bases are TGCAGTGCTAGAGACCGGACAGGGAATGCCTTCTTT.

This clonotype was counted at least ten times. This rearrangement joins TRBV6-4 to TRBJ1-1; D is undetermined. CDR3 length: 13 amino acids. The V gene lost 2 bases and the J gene lost 4 bases, with 8 bases spanning the gap. The germline gives CDR1 MRHNA, CDR2 SNTAGT. CDR3 region: CASSDEVGTEAFF. The CDR3 DNA reads TGTGCCAGCAGTGACGAAGTTGGCACTGAAGCTTTCTTT.

The V and J genes are TRBV28 and TRBJ1-1, with D hard to call. With 0 bases removed from V and 1 base from J, the gap between germline ends came to 9 bases. CDR3 size: 15 residues. Germline V gene data show CDR1 as MDHEN and CDR2 as SYDVKM. CDR3 sequence reads: CASSLWWAQNTEAFF. The CDR3, as DNA: TGTGCCAGCAGTTTATGGTGGGCCCAGAACACTGAAGCTTTCTTT.

This clonotype was seen at least ten times. The CDR3 spells CASSSLTGDPSYEQYF. The CDR3 DNA is TGTGCCAGCAGCTCCCTCACAGGAGACCCATCCTACGAGCAGTACTTC. The V and J genes are TRBV12-3 or TRBV12-4 and TRBJ2-7, with a weak D call TRBD1 (5 bases). The CDR3 loop spans 16 amino acids. V was shortened by 6 bases and J by 1 base, with 19 bases between the two germline ends.

The J gene is TRBJ1-2, the V gene TRBV12-3 or TRBV12-4, with D unresolved. This CDR3 has 13 amino acids. Trimming removed 2 bases from V and 7 bases from J, with 11 bases in between. In nucleotides, the CDR3 is TGTGCCAGCAGTTTATTGCGGGCTGTTGGCTACACCTTC. Its translation: CASSLLRAVGYTF.

The chain recombines TRBV3-1 with TRBJ1-1; D is ambiguous. This CDR3 comprises 15 residues. V was clipped by 1 base and J by 0 bases, with 9 bases between them. Looked up from germline, CDR1 is LGHDT and CDR2 is YNNKEL (reference sequence). CDR3 nucleotide sequence: TGTGCCAGCAGCCAAGGGGTAATGATGAACACTGAAGCTTTCTTT. It specifies CASSQGVMMNTEAFF.

V is TRBV28 and J is TRBJ1-2; 7 bases are shared with TRBD1. There are 13 residues in the CDR3. Germline CDR1 is MDHEN and CDR2 is SYDVKM. V shed 9 bases, J shed 6 bases, and the junction held 10 bases outside the gene matches. The CDR3 protein is CASTTGSNDGYTF. The CDR3 nucleotides read TGTGCCAGTACGACAGGGTCAAACGATGGCTACACCTTC.

This clonotype was counted between two and nine times. V gene TRBV12-3 or TRBV12-4 combines with J gene TRBJ2-5; no firm D call. V dropped 3 bases and J dropped 1 base, with 9 bases sitting between them. This CDR3 contains 14 residues. CDR3 sequence reads: CASSFVEPQETQYF. The CDR3 coding sequence is TGTGCCAGCAGTTTTGTGGAACCCCAAGAGACCCAGTACTTC.

The sample holds many counts of this clonotype. This sequence joins TRBV7-9 and TRBJ2-5, with D maybe TRBD1 (5 bases). Trimming took off 5 bases at V and 7 bases at J, with 14 bases between the two ends. The CDR3 has 13 amino acids. The germline CDR1 and CDR2 sequences are SEHNR and FQNEAQ (reference sequence). The CDR3 bases are TGTGCCAGCAGCGGTGAAGGGGCGGCGACCCAGTACTTC. Residues: CASSGEGAATQYF.